This T cell receptor (beta chain) emerged from a study of tumor-infiltrating lymphocytes in primary liver carcinoma. Across the study: Patients were men and women aged 30 to 69 years. Samples produced roughly 3.65 to 7.5 million productive TCRbeta reads, comparable across tissue types.

Blood RNA originated from unsorted whole blood, with germline DNA additionally extracted. TCR beta cDNA came from approximately 490 ng total RNA, primed with a constant-region primer. ARM-PCR was slightly modified, and three nested multiplex PCR rounds with it gave rise to the TCR beta libraries. Both of the initial two PCR rounds ran for approximately 10 cycles and employed TRBV1-TRBV30 forward primers alongside a C-beta reverse primer. One entry per CDR3 protein, called by TCRdb with MiXCR from the multiplex PCR reads. Of approximately 300,000 distinct CDR3 sequences in the sample, 50% to 70% were seen once. Germline V CDR1 and CDR2: SGHNT, YYREEE (reference sequence). The CDR3 loop spans 13 amino acids. The V and J ends lost 0 bases and 8 bases respectively, with 11 bases between them. This clonotype has ten or more counts. The antigen is undetermined. General study findings and limits: Tumors had a top-250-clone fraction that was significantly higher than blood (p = 0.039). The use of bulk unsorted samples meant that CD4+ and CD8+ repertoires were not compared.

This receptor was identified in a man aged 35 to 55 with primary liver carcinoma and hepatitis B virus infection. This chain uses TRBV5-4 with TRBJ1-2; D unresolved. The sequenced sample was peripheral blood. The CDR3 here is CASSLVAGPGYTF. DNA of the CDR3: TGTGCCAGCAGCTTGGTTGCCGGCCCGGGCTACACCTTC.